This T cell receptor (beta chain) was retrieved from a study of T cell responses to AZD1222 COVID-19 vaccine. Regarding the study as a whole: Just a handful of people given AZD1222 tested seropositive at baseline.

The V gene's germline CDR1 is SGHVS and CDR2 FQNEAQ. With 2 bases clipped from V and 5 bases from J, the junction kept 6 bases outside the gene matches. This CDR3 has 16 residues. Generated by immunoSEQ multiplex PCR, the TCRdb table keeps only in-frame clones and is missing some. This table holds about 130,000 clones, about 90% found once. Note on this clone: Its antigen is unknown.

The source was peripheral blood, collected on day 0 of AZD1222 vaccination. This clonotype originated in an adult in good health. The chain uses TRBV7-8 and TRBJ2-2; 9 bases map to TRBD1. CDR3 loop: CASSLLGQGRTGELFF. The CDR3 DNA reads TGTGCCAGCAGCTTATTGGGACAGGGAAGGACCGGGGAGCTGTTTTTT.